The 11 T cell receptor beta chains given below trace back to one sample, sequenced in a study of shared clonotypes between healthy human individuals. Clones were sequenced by immunoSEQ multiplex PCR, and TCRdb holds only the in-frame ones, with some missing. The table records over 800,000 clones, about 92% of them present only once. In the naive CD8 group, cells lacked CD45RO and were positively selected for CCR7, so terminally differentiated effector memory CD45RA+ cells were left out. The sequenced sample consisted of naive CD8+ T cells sorted from blood. These receptors were taken from a man under 40 in good health.

This clone showed up just a few times. The chain links TRBV27 to TRBJ1-2; possible D gene TRBD1, 5 bases. Trimming shortened V by 5 bases and J by 3 bases, and 10 bases separated the two germline ends. The germline V gene encodes CDR1 MNHEY and CDR2 SMNVEV (reference sequence). The CDR3 contains 13 residues. The CDR3 here is CASSGTPHYGYTF. DNA of the CDR3: TGTGCCAGCAGTGGGACTCCTCACTATGGCTACACCTTC.

This CDR3 is CASSDPIYGYTF. The CDR3, as DNA: TGTGCCAGCAGCGACCCGATCTATGGCTACACCTTC. This chain joins TRBV6-1 and TRBJ1-2; D call uncertain. Germline CDR1 reads MNHNS; CDR2 reads SASEGT. V gave up 6 bases and J gave up 4 bases, with 9 bases separating them. This CDR3 contains 12 residues.

The rearrangement uses TRBV28 and TRBJ2-5, with D tentatively TRBD1 (6 bases). Trimming stripped 6 bases from V and 3 bases from J, with 14 bases between. CDR1 and CDR2 (germline): MDHEN, SYDVKM. The CDR3 covers 14 residues. CDR3 protein: CASRGTYREETQYF. The CDR3 DNA sequence: TGTGCCAGCAGGGGGACCTACAGGGAAGAGACCCAGTACTTC. Full variable domain (remainder filled in from reference TRBV28 and TRBJ2-5): DVKVTQSSRYLVKRTGEKVFLECVQDMDHENMFWYRQDPGLGLRLIYFSYDVKMKEKGDIPEGYSVSREKKERFSLILESASTNQTSMYLCASRGTYREETQYFGPGTRLLVL.

This clone was found a few times. The chain has TRBV4-1 and TRBJ2-7, with D unresolved. V lost 4 bases and J 7 bases, leaving 14 bases between the germline ends. In germline, CDR1 is MGHRA, CDR2 YSYEKL. The CDR3 runs 13 residues. CDR3 DNA: TGCGCCAGCAGCCGAGAACCCTCTTGGGAGCAGTACTTC. This sequence encodes CASSREPSWEQYF.

This chain connects TRBV27 to TRBJ2-1; 7 nucleotides agree with TRBD2. The V gene's germline CDR1 is MNHEY and CDR2 SMNVEV (reference sequence). The V segment lost 7 bases and the J segment 8 bases; nucleotides outside the gene matches: 23. This CDR3 has 18 amino acids. CDR3 in DNA: TGTGCCAGCACCCCTTCTCCCGCGTGGGGGAGGGCCGGGGATGAGCAGTTCTTC. Amino acids: CASTPSPAWGRAGDEQFF.

CDR3 coding DNA: TGCGCCAGCAGTGAGTCGTGGTGGGACCAGGGGGAGACCCAGTACTTC. Encoded protein: CASSESWWDQGETQYF. The chain recombines TRBV10-2 with TRBJ2-5, with D tentatively TRBD1 (6 bases). The V and J ends lost 0 bases and 5 bases respectively, with 16 bases between them. Germline lookup yields CDR1 WSHSY and CDR2 SAAADI. The CDR3 length is 16 residues.

In this sample, this clone turned up once. The chain employs TRBV27 and TRBJ2-5; D remains unclear. The CDR3 runs to 13 residues. The germline V and J ends were trimmed by 2 bases and 7 bases, with 11 bases remaining between them. The germline gives CDR1 MNHEY, CDR2 SMNVEV (reference sequence). Here the CDR3 reads CASSLTRDRTQYF. The CDR3 DNA follows: TGTGCCAGCAGTTTAACCCGTGACCGGACCCAGTACTTC.

This chain joins TRBV7-9 and TRBJ1-5; 7 bases fit TRBD1. There are 13 residues in the CDR3. Germline V CDR1 and CDR2: SEHNR, FQNEAQ (reference sequence). V dropped 5 bases and J dropped 2; count of bases not matched to a gene: 0. The CDR3 here is CASSGQGNQPQHF. The CDR3 nucleotides read TGTGCCAGCAGCGGACAGGGCAATCAGCCCCAGCATTTT. The entire variable domain, with the rest obtained from reference TRBV7-9 and TRBJ1-5, is as follows: DTGVSQNPRHKITKRGQNVTFRCDPISEHNRLYWYRQTLGQGPEFLTYFQNEAQLEKSRLLSDRFSAERPKGSFSTLEIQRTEQGDSAMYLCASSGQGNQPQHFGDGTRLSIL.

The chain carries TRBV5-1 and TRBJ2-2; 7 nucleotides agree with TRBD1. With V trimmed by 4 bases and J by 1 base, 4 bases remained unmatched. Germline CDR1 is SGHRS and CDR2 is YFSETQ. This CDR3 is built from 15 residues. CDR3 amino acids: CASSTGTENTGELFF. In DNA, the CDR3 is TGCGCCAGCAGCACCGGGACAGAGAACACCGGGGAGCTGTTTTTT.

The chain recombines TRBV11-2 with TRBJ2-1; 15 nucleotides agree with TRBD2. The J segment lost 0 bases and the V segment lost 6 bases, leaving 9 bases of the junction unmatched. CDR1 SGHAT and CDR2 FQNNGV come from the germline V gene. This CDR3 is 19 amino acids long. Here the CDR3 DNA reads TGTGCCAGCAGTTACGCCGGGACTAGCGGGGGGAGCTCCTACAATGAGCAGTTCTTC. Translating gives CASSYAGTSGGSSYNEQFF. Full variable domain (outside the CDR3, taken from reference TRBV11-2 and TRBJ2-1): EAGVAQSPRYKIIEKRQSVAFWCNPISGHATLYWYQQILGQGPKLLIQFQNNGVVDDSQLPKDRFSAERLKGVDSTLKIQPAKLEDSAVYLCASSYAGTSGGSSYNEQFFGPGTRLTVL.

The J gene is TRBJ1-1, the V gene TRBV6-5, with D tentatively TRBD1 (6 bases). Germline CDR1 and CDR2: MNHEY and SVGAGI. Trimming left V 0 bases short and J 5 bases short, with 10 bases between. CDR3 size: 14 residues. The CDR3 is CASSYSDSFTEAFF. The CDR3 nucleotides are TGTGCCAGCAGTTACTCGGACAGTTTTACTGAAGCTTTCTTT.